The rows below give T cell receptor beta chains drawn from one sample of a study of T-cell memory formation after mild COVID-19. One entry per CDR3 protein results from TCRdb running MiXCR on the 5' RACE reads. The sample consists of hundreds of thousands of distinct CDR3 sequences, 28% of them appearing once. Sequencing input: PBMCs or a T cell subset sorted from them (not recorded which). The receptor source for this set is an adult woman who had mild COVID-19 (a few samples of this study predate the infection). Cell type and time point are not known. Each CDR3 is given with its conserved first and last residue. Each record gives: CDR3 length, D gene, V gene, clone size, J gene, CDR3 protein, CDR3 DNA. The D gene is left open where the match is weak. Clone size is given for some rows only: seen once, a few or many times, or a class if the clone is expanded.

len: 17
d_gene: TRBD2
v_gene: TRBV4-2
abundance: few
j_gene: TRBJ2-7
CDR3aa: CASSQDQERGPSSEQYF
CDR3nt: TGTGCCAGCAGCCAAGATCAAGAGCGGGGTCCCAGTTCCGAGCAGTACTTC

len: 18
d_gene: -
v_gene: TRBV10-3
abundance: -
j_gene: TRBJ2-3
CDR3aa: CAISESSGHLDSTDTQYF
CDR3nt: TGTGCCATCAGTGAGTCGTCCGGACACCTAGATAGCACAGATACGCAGTATTTT

len: 13
d_gene: -
v_gene: TRBV4-3
abundance: -
j_gene: TRBJ1-1
CDR3aa: CASSQEMGWEAFF
CDR3nt: TGCGCCAGCAGCCAAGAGATGGGGTGGGAAGCTTTCTTT

len: 15
d_gene: -
v_gene: TRBV12-3/TRBV12-4
abundance: -
j_gene: TRBJ2-6
CDR3aa: CASSSYASGANVLTF
CDR3nt: TGTGCCAGCAGTTCGTATGCCTCTGGGGCCAACGTCCTGACTTTC

len: 14
d_gene: -
v_gene: TRBV12-3/TRBV12-4
abundance: -
j_gene: TRBJ2-5
CDR3aa: CASSLDGDQETQYF
CDR3nt: TGTGCCAGCAGCCTAGACGGGGACCAAGAGACCCAGTACTTC

len: 16
d_gene: -
v_gene: TRBV6-6
abundance: few
j_gene: TRBJ2-3
CDR3aa: CASSYRRQASTDTQYF
CDR3nt: TGTGCCAGCAGTTATAGGAGACAGGCTAGCACAGATACGCAGTATTTT

len: 14
d_gene: TRBD2
v_gene: TRBV30
abundance: -
j_gene: TRBJ2-3
CDR3aa: CAWDYLRGVDTQYF
CDR3nt: TGTGCCTGGGACTACTTGCGGGGGGTGGATACGCAGTATTTT

len: 17
d_gene: -
v_gene: TRBV11-3
abundance: few
j_gene: TRBJ2-3
CDR3aa: CASSFSFGGGGTDTQYF
CDR3nt: TGTGCCAGCAGCTTCTCCTTCGGGGGCGGAGGGACAGATACGCAGTATTTT

len: 15
d_gene: -
v_gene: TRBV7-9
abundance: -
j_gene: TRBJ1-5
CDR3aa: CASSSSTYSNQPQHF
CDR3nt: TGTGCCAGCAGCTCCAGCACCTATAGCAATCAGCCCCAGCATTTT

len: 13
d_gene: -
v_gene: TRBV11-3
abundance: few
j_gene: TRBJ1-2
CDR3aa: CASSISSGEGYTF
CDR3nt: TGTGCCAGCAGCATTAGTTCCGGCGAAGGCTACACCTTC

len: 15
d_gene: -
v_gene: TRBV5-5
abundance: few
j_gene: TRBJ2-7
CDR3aa: CASSSLVGRGYEQYF
CDR3nt: TGTGCCAGCAGCTCCCTCGTTGGCAGGGGCTACGAGCAGTACTTC

len: 14
d_gene: -
v_gene: TRBV12-3/TRBV12-4
abundance: few
j_gene: TRBJ2-7
CDR3aa: CASTYGTVSYEQYF
CDR3nt: TGTGCCAGCACCTATGGGACTGTCTCCTACGAGCAGTACTTC

len: 14
d_gene: -
v_gene: TRBV24-1
abundance: few
j_gene: TRBJ2-7
CDR3aa: CATSGYRKTYEQYF
CDR3nt: TGTGCCACCAGTGGTTACAGGAAAACCTACGAGCAGTACTTC

len: 13
d_gene: -
v_gene: TRBV29-1
abundance: -
j_gene: TRBJ1-2
CDR3aa: CSVVGELNYGYTF
CDR3nt: TGCAGCGTCGTCGGGGAGCTGAACTATGGCTACACCTTC

len: 15
d_gene: -
v_gene: TRBV9
abundance: -
j_gene: TRBJ2-5
CDR3aa: CASSVELGGQETQYF
CDR3nt: TGTGCCAGCAGCGTAGAACTGGGTGGCCAAGAGACCCAGTACTTC

len: 15
d_gene: TRBD1
v_gene: TRBV12-3/TRBV12-4
abundance: -
j_gene: TRBJ2-2
CDR3aa: CASTEDRGVIGELFF
CDR3nt: TGTGCCAGCACCGAGGACAGGGGAGTGATCGGGGAGCTGTTTTTT

len: 15
d_gene: -
v_gene: TRBV15
abundance: -
j_gene: TRBJ2-5
CDR3aa: CATSRDPGYAETQYF
CDR3nt: TGTGCCACCAGCAGAGATCCCGGCTACGCAGAGACCCAGTACTTC

len: 11
d_gene: -
v_gene: TRBV2
abundance: once
j_gene: TRBJ2-1
CDR3aa: CASSLQIVQFF
CDR3nt: TGTGCCAGCAGTCTACAGATAGTGCAGTTCTTC

len: 13
d_gene: -
v_gene: TRBV30
abundance: many
j_gene: TRBJ1-2
CDR3aa: CAWSKNLNYGYTF
CDR3nt: TGTGCCTGGAGTAAGAACCTAAACTATGGCTACACCTTC

len: 17
d_gene: -
v_gene: TRBV5-1
abundance: -
j_gene: TRBJ1-1
CDR3aa: CASSLRRASGANTEAFF
CDR3nt: TGCGCCAGCAGCTTACGCCGCGCGTCAGGGGCGAACACTGAAGCTTTCTTT

len: 14
d_gene: -
v_gene: TRBV12-3/TRBV12-4
abundance: -
j_gene: TRBJ2-4
CDR3aa: CASSTNPGVGIQYF
CDR3nt: TGTGCCAGCAGCACCAATCCGGGAGTTGGCATTCAGTACTTC

len: 15
d_gene: TRBD2
v_gene: TRBV20-1
abundance: few
j_gene: TRBJ2-5
CDR3aa: CSASQLAGTGETQYF
CDR3nt: TGCAGTGCTAGCCAACTAGCGGGGACTGGCGAGACCCAGTACTTC

len: 16
d_gene: TRBD2
v_gene: TRBV7-9
abundance: few
j_gene: TRBJ2-5
CDR3aa: CASDPRAGVSQETQYF
CDR3nt: TGTGCCAGCGACCCACGAGCGGGAGTGTCCCAAGAGACCCAGTACTTC

len: 13
d_gene: TRBD1
v_gene: TRBV4-3
abundance: few
j_gene: TRBJ1-2
CDR3aa: CASSLTGSEGYTF
CDR3nt: TGCGCCAGCAGCCTGACAGGGAGTGAGGGCTACACCTTC

len: 17
d_gene: TRBD2
v_gene: TRBV6-2/TRBV6-3
abundance: few
j_gene: TRBJ2-6
CDR3aa: CASRKSGGSSGANVLTF
CDR3nt: TGTGCCAGCAGAAAAAGCGGGGGAAGTTCTGGGGCCAACGTCCTGACTTTC

len: 13
d_gene: -
v_gene: TRBV2
abundance: -
j_gene: TRBJ1-5
CDR3aa: CASRGKENQPQHF
CDR3nt: TGTGCCAGCAGGGGTAAAGAAAATCAGCCCCAGCATTTT

len: 13
d_gene: -
v_gene: TRBV29-1
abundance: -
j_gene: TRBJ2-3
CDR3aa: CSVEAGAGDTQYF
CDR3nt: TGCAGCGTTGAGGCGGGGGCAGGGGATACGCAGTATTTT

len: 16
d_gene: TRBD1
v_gene: TRBV4-2
abundance: many
j_gene: TRBJ1-5
CDR3aa: CASSHTTTGGNQPQHF
CDR3nt: TGTGCCAGCAGCCATACAACGACAGGGGGCAATCAGCCCCAGCATTTT

len: 15
d_gene: -
v_gene: TRBV20-1
abundance: few
j_gene: TRBJ1-4
CDR3aa: CSARGQGTTNEKLFF
CDR3nt: TGCAGTGCTAGAGGTCAGGGAACAACTAATGAAAAACTGTTTTTT

len: 16
d_gene: TRBD1
v_gene: TRBV7-9
abundance: few
j_gene: TRBJ2-3
CDR3aa: CASSFGDRGSTDTQYF
CDR3nt: TGTGCCAGCAGCTTCGGCGACAGGGGGAGCACAGATACGCAGTATTTT

len: 13
d_gene: -
v_gene: TRBV2
abundance: -
j_gene: TRBJ2-3
CDR3aa: CASNEGSPDTQYF
CDR3nt: TGTGCCAGCAACGAGGGGTCCCCAGATACGCAGTATTTT

len: 16
d_gene: -
v_gene: TRBV6-4
abundance: few
j_gene: TRBJ1-2
CDR3aa: CASSDGRTNARDGYTF
CDR3nt: TGTGCCAGCAGTGACGGGCGGACCAACGCAAGAGATGGCTACACCTTC

len: 17
d_gene: -
v_gene: TRBV6-5
abundance: few
j_gene: TRBJ2-1
CDR3aa: CASSYSFREGLYNEQFF
CDR3nt: TGTGCCAGCAGTTACTCTTTCCGGGAAGGGTTGTACAATGAGCAGTTCTTC

len: 14
d_gene: -
v_gene: TRBV5-6
abundance: -
j_gene: TRBJ2-7
CDR3aa: CASSLGAEPYEQYF
CDR3nt: TGTGCCAGCAGCTTGGGAGCAGAACCCTACGAGCAGTACTTC